The 12 T cell receptor beta chains reported below all come from one sample, sequenced in a study of T cells in Graves' hyperthyroidism and ophthalmopathy. Amplified regions were TCR beta CDR3 sequences from RNA transcripts. During a first-round RT-PCR of the TCR CDR3, the HTBI primer set was used. A single record per CDR3 protein comes from TCRdb applying MiXCR to the multiplex PCR reads. The sample contains 89,000 or so distinct CDR3 sequences, roughly 39% of which appear only once. Sequences were obtained from peripheral blood or thyroid tissue (not recorded which). The receptors were gathered from a woman between 25 and 40 years old with Graves' hyperthyroidism.

This clonotype has ten or more counts. This chain uses TRBV7-2 with TRBJ1-2; a weak D match, TRBD1 (6 bases). The CDR3 has 15 residues. Trimming cost V 5 bases and J 8 bases, with 21 bases left between them. Germline V gene sequence: CDR1 SGHTA, CDR2 FQGNSA. Here the CDR3 reads CASSLRPGVFGGYTF. The CDR3 nucleotides are TGTGCCAGCAGCCTCCGACCAGGGGTTTTCGGGGGCTACACCTTC. The whole variable domain, remainder taken from reference TRBV7-2 and TRBJ1-2, is GAGVSQSPSNKVTEKGKDVELRCDPISGHTALYWYRQSLGQGLEFLIYFQGNSAPDKSGLPSDRFSAERTGGSVSTLTIQRTQQEDSAVYLCASSLRPGVFGGYTFGSGTRLTVV.

This chain uses TRBV13 with TRBJ2-6, with D perhaps TRBD1 (5 bases). Germline V lookup: CDR1 PRHDT, CDR2 FYEKMQ (reference sequence). This CDR3 has 16 residues. The ends were cut back, 4 bases at V and 3 bases at J, with 13 bases in the middle. The CDR3 loop reads CASSSSQGYGANVLTF. CDR3 DNA sequence: TGTGCCAGCAGCTCATCTCAGGGATATGGGGCCAACGTCCTGACTTTC.

This clonotype was found a few times. The rearrangement links TRBV7-2 to TRBJ2-3; no reliable D call. The CDR3 consists of 15 residues. Germline-derived CDR1 and CDR2 are SGHTA and FQGNSA. V lost 5 bases and J lost 4, with 16 bases in between. CDR3 DNA sequence: TGTGCCAGCAGCCCCCCTAGGGCCCAGGCAGATACGCAGTATTTT. It is translated as CASSPPRAQADTQYF.

The V gene is TRBV7-8, the J gene TRBJ2-5, with 9 bases that match TRBD1. Germline V CDR1 and CDR2: SGHVS, FQNEAQ. The V and J ends lost 6 bases and 1 base, in that order; junction bases with no gene match: 6. The CDR3 contains 15 residues. DNA of the CDR3: TGTGCCAGCAGTGCAGGGACAGGGAGCCAAGAGACCCAGTACTTC. Residues: CASSAGTGSQETQYF.

A word on this clonotype: A much more abundant neighbour one base away suggests this may be a read error. This chain links TRBV6-5 with TRBJ2-5; 7 bases are a match to TRBD1. The CDR3 has 16 amino acids. Germline assignment: CDR1 MNHEY and CDR2 SVGAGI. V was clipped by 8 bases and J by 1 base; unmatched bases: 13. The CDR3 region has the DNA TGTGCCAGCCCACCTGTTTGGGACAGAGGCCAAGAGACCCAGTACTTC. This gives the protein CASPPVWDRGQETQYF.

This chain joins TRBV9 and TRBJ1-3, with a possible D match to TRBD1 (5 bases). The germline CDR1 and CDR2 sequences are SGDLS and YYNGEE. CDR3 length: 15 residues. Trimming removed 0 bases from V and 8 bases from J, with 15 bases in between. This chain's CDR3 is CASSVDAGYGYTIYF. CDR3 nucleotide sequence: TGTGCCAGCAGCGTAGACGCAGGGTATGGCTACACCATATATTTT.

This clonotype is labeled medium-sized. V and J are TRBV7-8 and TRBJ2-5; the D gene is possibly TRBD2 (6 bases). The V end was cut by 5 bases, the J end by 5 bases, with 12 bases between. From germline, CDR1 is SGHVS and CDR2 FQNEAQ. The CDR3 totals 13 residues. CDR3 DNA: TGTGCCAGCAGCCACGGGAGAGGGGAGACCCAGTACTTC. This codes for CASSHGRGETQYF.

The V and J genes are TRBV7-9 and TRBJ2-2; 11 nucleotides match TRBD2. The CDR3 is 18 residues long. V lost 8 bases, J lost 1 base, and 12 bases stayed unmatched. The V gene's germline CDR1 is SEHNR and CDR2 FQNEAQ (reference sequence). The CDR3 coding sequence is TGTGCCAGCTCCCGATACTCCGGACTAGCGGGGAACACCGGGGAGCTGTTTTTT. As protein: CASSRYSGLAGNTGELFF.

This clonotype occurred once. J is TRBJ2-7 and V is TRBV20-1; maybe TRBD1 (6 bases). Germline CDR1 and CDR2: DFQATT and SNEGSKA (reference sequence). The CDR3 totals 12 residues. Trimming left V 6 bases short and J 3 bases short, with 12 bases between. The CDR3, as DNA: TGCAGTGCCGTCAAAGGGGGCTACGAGCAGTACTTC. It encodes CSAVKGGYEQYF.

J is TRBJ2-7 and V is TRBV19; 7 nucleotides align to TRBD2. The ends lost 6 bases at V and 3 bases at J; junction bases unmatched: 8. CDR1 is LNHDA, CDR2 SQIVND, per germline (reference sequence). The CDR3 runs 14 residues. CDR3 in amino acids: CASSPASGLYEQYF. CDR3 DNA sequence: TGTGCCAGTAGCCCTGCTAGCGGACTCTACGAGCAGTACTTC.

In its sample, this clonotype was seen many times. The rearrangement uses TRBV4-1 and TRBJ1-5; 7 bases are a match to TRBD1. CDR1 is MGHRA, CDR2 YSYEKL, per germline. The CDR3 totals 15 residues. J gave up 6 bases and V 3 bases, and 8 bases lay outside the gene matches. CDR3 DNA sequence: TGCGCCAGCAGCCAGACGACAGGGCGCGGTCAGCCCCAGCATTTT. It is translated as CASSQTTGRGQPQHF.

In this sample, this clonotype turned up many times. V gene TRBV11-2 combines with J gene TRBJ1-2; no firm D call. Germline V CDR1 and CDR2: SGHAT, FQNNGV. V gave up 1 base and J gave up 4 bases, with 13 bases separating them. The CDR3 loop spans 15 amino acids. The CDR3 loop reads CASSLGSARGYGYTF. For the CDR3, the DNA is TGTGCCAGCAGCTTAGGGTCTGCCCGAGGCTATGGCTACACCTTC. Based on the CDR3 plus reference TRBV11-2 and TRBJ1-2, the full variable domain is EAGVAQSPRYKIIEKRQSVAFWCNPISGHATLYWYQQILGQGPKLLIQFQNNGVVDDSQLPKDRFSAERLKGVDSTLKIQPAKLEDSAVYLCASSLGSARGYGYTFGSGTRLTVV.